This T cell receptor (beta chain) comes out of a study of T cells in Graves' hyperthyroidism and ophthalmopathy. Regions amplified from RNA transcripts were the TCR beta CDR3 regions. When the TCR CDR3 underwent first-round RT-PCR, the HTBI primer set was used. In TCRdb, the multiplex PCR reads were re-called with MiXCR into one record per CDR3 protein. This table has some 250,000 distinct CDR3 sequences, roughly 15% appearing once. Patients aged 18 to 65 had newly diagnosed hyperthyroidism that had lasted under 2 months. Thyroid ultrasound, orbital computed tomography, clinical symptoms, and serum thyroxine and TRAb underpinned diagnoses. Trimming left V 4 bases short and J 2 bases short, with 12 bases between. Germline V gene sequence: CDR1 MNHEY, CDR2 SVGAGI. CDR3 size: 15 residues.

The TCR originated in a woman aged 35 to 49 with Graves' hyperthyroidism that later progressed to Graves' ophthalmopathy. The rearrangement links TRBV6-5 to TRBJ2-4; weak D call: TRBD1 (6 bases). The source material was blood. In nucleotides, the CDR3 is TGTGCCAGCAGTTTTCCCGGGGACACCAAAAACATTCAGTACTTC. Translated, it gives CASSFPGDTKNIQYF.